Presented here are 13 T cell receptor beta chains from one specimen sequenced in a study of beta chain features in type 1 diabetes. Study-wide points: Type 1 diabetes patients had TCRB CDR3s that were shorter (moderately but significantly so) in all four CD4+ subsets.

The authors reverse transcribed all of the isolated RNA, so sequencing captured expressed TCRB transcripts. Libraries were prepared by immunoSEQ multiplex PCR; TCRdb keeps only in-frame clonotypes and omits some of them. The data contain around 310,000 clones, around an eighth of them singletons. No antigen has been assigned to these receptors. Material: naive CD4+ T cells from blood. These receptors originate from a woman younger than 30 with type 1 diabetes.

A few counts support this clone. The rearrangement uses TRBV30 and TRBJ2-3, with 7 bases matching TRBD2. The CDR3 runs to 15 residues. V was clipped by 2 bases and J by 6 bases; unmatched bases: 11. Germline V gene lookup returns CDR1 GTSNPN and CDR2 SVGIG (reference sequence). CDR3 nucleotides: TGTGCCTGGAGTACCCCTGGCGGGAGTAAGGATACGCAGTATTTT. This codes for CAWSTPGGSKDTQYF.

This clone was detected once. The CDR3 nucleotides are TGTGCCAGCAGGACTCGACAGGGCCCAGAGGGAAACACTGAAGCTTTCTTT. Protein: CASRTRQGPEGNTEAFF. The chain couples TRBV28 to TRBJ1-1; 7 bases match TRBD1. The length of the CDR3 is 17 residues. Germline V gene sequence: CDR1 MDHEN, CDR2 SYDVKM. V was clipped by 6 bases and J by 2 bases; unmatched bases: 15.

The table lists this clone with a few counts. V gene TRBV7-9 combines with J gene TRBJ2-1, with 9 bases lining up with TRBD2. With V trimmed by 2 bases and J by 6 bases, 5 bases remained unmatched. From germline, CDR1 is SEHNR and CDR2 FQNEAQ (reference sequence). CDR3 size: 15 residues. For the CDR3, the DNA is TGTGCCAGCAGCTTAAGTAGCGGGAGCCTCAATGAGCAGTTCTTC. This gives the protein CASSLSSGSLNEQFF.

This clone was observed a handful of times. This CDR3 is also generated by other DNA sequences in the sample. The CDR3 protein is CASSLRDTQYF. The CDR3 coding sequence is TGTGCCAGCAGTCTCCGAGATACGCAGTATTTT. The chain is built from TRBV6-5 and TRBJ2-3; no clear D gene. Between the trimmed V and J ends, which lost 5 bases and 5 bases, there was a span of 5 bases. Germline V gene data show CDR1 as MNHEY and CDR2 as SVGAGI. This CDR3 is 11 amino acids long.

This clone was counted only a few times. The rearrangement joins TRBV5-1 to TRBJ1-2, with D perhaps matching TRBD1 (6 bases). This CDR3 comprises 14 residues. V was cut by 4 bases and J by 11 bases, with 21 bases left in between. Germline assignment: CDR1 SGHRS and CDR2 YFSETQ. The CDR3 loop is CASSLGGRDKGYTF. The CDR3 nucleotides read TGCGCCAGCAGCCTTGGAGGCCGGGACAAAGGATACACCTTC.

This clone showed up just a few times. The rearrangement links TRBV4-1 to TRBJ2-3, with 13 bases fitting TRBD2. The CDR3 has 18 residues. The ends lost 1 base at V and 2 bases at J; junction bases unmatched: 6. Germline V CDR1 and CDR2: MGHRA, YSYEKL. The CDR3 loop is CASSQAPGLAGATDTQYF. CDR3 in DNA: TGCGCCAGCAGCCAAGCTCCAGGACTAGCGGGAGCCACAGATACGCAGTATTTT.

This chain joins TRBV6-5 and TRBJ2-1; 10 nucleotides align to TRBD2. CDR1 is MNHEY and CDR2 is SVGAGI in the germline V gene. The CDR3 loop spans 15 amino acids. V lost 0 bases, J lost 8 bases, and 4 bases stayed unmatched. The CDR3 is CASSYSGLAGDEQFF. As DNA, the CDR3 is TGTGCCAGCAGTTACTCTGGGCTAGCGGGAGATGAGCAGTTCTTC.

This clone has just a few counts. The rearrangement links TRBV2 to TRBJ2-5; D might be TRBD2 (7 bases). The CDR3 is 15 residues long. The V gene's germline CDR1 is SNHLY and CDR2 FYNNEI. V gave up 5 bases and J gave up 5 bases, with 18 bases separating them. The CDR3 nucleotides are TGTGCCAGCAGTCGTAAGGGGGGGAGAGGGGAGACCCAGTACTTC. Translated, it gives CASSRKGGRGETQYF.

Only a few counts were recorded for this clone. The chain has TRBV6-6 and TRBJ2-7, with D uncertain. The CDR3 has 16 amino acids. CDR1 is MNHNY and CDR2 is SVGAGI in the germline V gene (reference sequence). With 0 bases removed from V and 6 bases from J, the gap between germline ends came to 18 bases. The CDR3 region is CASSYSLPETPSEQYV. The CDR3 nucleotides read TGTGCCAGCAGTTACTCTTTACCGGAGACTCCATCCGAGCAGTACGTC.

Here the CDR3 reads CASSPTPGLAMYEQYF. CDR3 sequence (DNA): TGTGCCAGCAGCCCAACACCGGGACTAGCAATGTACGAGCAGTACTTC. The chain joins TRBV28 to TRBJ2-7; 9 bases agree with TRBD2. The junction had 13 bases not matched to a gene; V was cut back by 6 bases and J by 4 bases. The V gene's germline CDR1 is MDHEN and CDR2 SYDVKM. The CDR3 runs 16 residues.

The chain carries TRBV6-5 and TRBJ2-7; 10 bases agree with TRBD1. CDR1 and CDR2 from the germline V gene are MNHEY and SVGAGI. V lost 5 bases, J lost 7 bases, and 5 bases stayed unmatched. There are 13 residues in the CDR3. The CDR3 sequence is CASSPTGGREQYV. As DNA, the CDR3 is TGTGCCAGCAGTCCGACAGGGGGCAGGGAGCAGTACGTC.

This sequence joins TRBV5-1 and TRBJ2-5; 9 positions match TRBD1. The CDR3 length is 15 residues. V was pared by 3 bases and J by 2 bases, with 5 bases of the junction left unmatched. The germline gives CDR1 SGHRS, CDR2 YFSETQ. In DNA, the CDR3 is TGCGCCAGCAGCTGGGGGGACAGGGATCAAGAGACCCAGTACTTC. Protein product: CASSWGDRDQETQYF.

A few counts support this clone. The chain couples TRBV4-3 to TRBJ2-2, with 8 bases matching TRBD1. The CDR3 loop spans 15 amino acids. In germline, CDR1 is LGHNA, CDR2 YSLEER. V lost 4 bases, J lost 1 base, and 2 bases stayed unmatched. CDR3 loop: CASSPGTGNTGELFF. The CDR3 nucleotides are TGCGCCAGCAGCCCCGGGACAGGGAACACCGGGGAGCTGTTTTTT.